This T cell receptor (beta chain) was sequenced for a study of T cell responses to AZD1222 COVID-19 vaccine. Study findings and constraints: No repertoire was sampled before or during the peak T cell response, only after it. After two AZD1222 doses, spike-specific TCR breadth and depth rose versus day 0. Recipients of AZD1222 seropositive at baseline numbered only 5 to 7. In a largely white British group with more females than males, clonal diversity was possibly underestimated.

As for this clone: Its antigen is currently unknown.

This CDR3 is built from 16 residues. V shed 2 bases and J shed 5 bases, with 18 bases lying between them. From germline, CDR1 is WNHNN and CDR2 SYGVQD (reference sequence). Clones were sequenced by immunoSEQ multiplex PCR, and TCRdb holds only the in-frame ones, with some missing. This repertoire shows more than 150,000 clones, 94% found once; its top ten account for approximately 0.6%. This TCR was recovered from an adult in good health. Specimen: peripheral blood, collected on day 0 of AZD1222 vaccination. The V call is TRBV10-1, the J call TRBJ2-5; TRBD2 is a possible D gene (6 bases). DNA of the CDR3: TGCGCCAGCAGTGAGGGGAGGACGGACTCGGGGGAGACCCAGTACTTC. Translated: CASSEGRTDSGETQYF.